The clone carrying this TCR beta chain was found once. What it binds is unknown. All TCR cDNA molecules were individually tagged with a unique molecular identifier. TCRdb redid the calling of the 5' RACE reads with MiXCR, one entry per CDR3 protein. The sample lists tens of thousands of distinct CDR3 sequences; 7.5% to 9.5% were seen once. Regarding time point: sample taken at primary tumor resection. Without sorting, whole RNA was sequenced from tumor, nontumor lung or frozen PBMC. This record belongs to a study of spatial heterogeneity in lung cancer. General observations from the study: Blood carried ubiquitous expanded tumor TCRs more at resection than follow-up.

Per germline, CDR1 SGHNT and CDR2 YYREEE (reference sequence). The germline V and J ends were trimmed by 7 bases and 0 bases, with 11 bases remaining between them. The CDR3 runs to 15 residues. The source material was PBMCs, sampled at surgery. The chain links TRBV5-4 to TRBJ2-6; D assignment may be TRBD1 or TRBD2 (5 bases each). This clonotype originated in a male donor with early-stage non-small cell lung cancer. CDR3: CASGTPSSGANVLTF. The CDR3 coding sequence is TGTGCCAGCGGGACCCCCTCCTCTGGGGCCAACGTCCTGACTTTC.